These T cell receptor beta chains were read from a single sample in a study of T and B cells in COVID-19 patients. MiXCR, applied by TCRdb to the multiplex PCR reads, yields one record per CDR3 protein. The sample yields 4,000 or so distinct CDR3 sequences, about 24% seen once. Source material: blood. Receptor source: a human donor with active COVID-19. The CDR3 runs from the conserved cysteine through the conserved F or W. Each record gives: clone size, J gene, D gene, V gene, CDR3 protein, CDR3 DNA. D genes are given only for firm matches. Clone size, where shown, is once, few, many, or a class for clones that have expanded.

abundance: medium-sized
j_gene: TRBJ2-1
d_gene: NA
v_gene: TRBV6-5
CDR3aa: CASSYYHEQFF
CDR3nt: TGTGCCAGCAGTTACTACCATGAGCAGTTCTTC

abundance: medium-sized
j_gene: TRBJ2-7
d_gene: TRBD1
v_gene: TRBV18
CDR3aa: CASSPQRGQSNEQYF
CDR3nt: TGTGCCAGCTCACCACAGAGGGGGCAGTCGAACGAGCAGTACTTC

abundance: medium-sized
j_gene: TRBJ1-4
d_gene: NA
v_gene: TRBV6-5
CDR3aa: CASSYGRVTEKLFF
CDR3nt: TGTGCCAGCAGTTACGGCAGGGTAACAGAAAAACTGTTTTTT

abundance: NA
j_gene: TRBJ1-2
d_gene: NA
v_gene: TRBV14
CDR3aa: CASSQVRGPGYGYTF
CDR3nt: TGTGCCAGCAGCCAAGTACGGGGCCCGGGCTATGGCTACACCTTC

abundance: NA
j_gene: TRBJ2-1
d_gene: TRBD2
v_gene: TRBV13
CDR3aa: CASSLSSGGSEQFF
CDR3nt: TGTGCCAGCAGCTTGTCTAGCGGGGGGAGTGAGCAGTTCTTC

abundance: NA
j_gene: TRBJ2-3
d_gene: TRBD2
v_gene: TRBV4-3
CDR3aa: CASSQDSRGGLTQYF
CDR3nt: TGCGCCAGCAGCCAAGATTCGCGGGGGGGCTTGACGCAGTATTTT

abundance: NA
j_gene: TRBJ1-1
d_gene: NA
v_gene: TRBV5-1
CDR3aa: CASSVTQGNTEAFF
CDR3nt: TGCGCCAGCAGCGTAACCCAAGGGAACACTGAAGCTTTCTTT

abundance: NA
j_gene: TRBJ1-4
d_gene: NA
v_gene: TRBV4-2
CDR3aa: CASSQDRSGGGRGNEKLFF
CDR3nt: TGTGCCAGCAGCCAAGATCGGAGTGGGGGGGGGAGGGGTAATGAAAAACTGTTTTTT

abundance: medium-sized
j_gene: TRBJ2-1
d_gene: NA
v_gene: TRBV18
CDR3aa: CASSPRTVYEQFF
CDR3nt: TGTGCCAGCTCACCACGGACAGTATATGAGCAGTTCTTC

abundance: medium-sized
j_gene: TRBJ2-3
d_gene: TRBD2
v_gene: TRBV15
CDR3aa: CATSRGASGGLDTQYF
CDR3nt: TGTGCCACCAGCAGAGGGGCTAGCGGGGGGTTAGATACGCAGTATTTT

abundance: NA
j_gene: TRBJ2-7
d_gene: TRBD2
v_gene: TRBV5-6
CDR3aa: CASSQLAGRVYEQYF
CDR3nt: TGCGCCAGCAGCCAGTTAGCGGGGCGGGTCTACGAGCAGTACTTC

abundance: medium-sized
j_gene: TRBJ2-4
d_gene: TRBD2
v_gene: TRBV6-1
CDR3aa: CASSEALRASGAKNIQYF
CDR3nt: TGTGCCAGCAGTGAAGCGCTTCGGGCTAGCGGGGCGAAAAACATTCAGTACTTC

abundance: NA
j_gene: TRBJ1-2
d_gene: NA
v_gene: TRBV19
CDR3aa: CASRTEAESYGYTF
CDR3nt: TGTGCCAGTAGAACGGAGGCGGAGAGTTATGGCTACACCTTC

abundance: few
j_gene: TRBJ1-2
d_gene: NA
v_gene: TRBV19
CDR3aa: CASSLYLRPNYGYTF
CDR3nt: TGTGCCAGTAGTCTCTACCTCCGTCCAAACTATGGCTACACCTTC

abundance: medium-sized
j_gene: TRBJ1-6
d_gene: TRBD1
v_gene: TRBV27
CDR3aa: CASTRTGEGSYNSPLHF
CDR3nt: TGTGCCAGCACCAGGACAGGGGAAGGCTCCTATAATTCACCCCTCCACTTT

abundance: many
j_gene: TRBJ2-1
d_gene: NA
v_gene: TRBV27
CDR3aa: CASSLKGNEQFF
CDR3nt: TGTGCCAGCAGTTTAAAGGGTAATGAGCAGTTCTTC

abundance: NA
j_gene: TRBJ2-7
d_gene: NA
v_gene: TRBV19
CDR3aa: CASSPRQNSYEQYF
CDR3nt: TGTGCCAGTAGTCCCCGACAGAACTCCTACGAGCAGTACTTC

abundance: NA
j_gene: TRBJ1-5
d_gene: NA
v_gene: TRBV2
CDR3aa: CASSGDGNQPQHF
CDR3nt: TGTGCCAGCAGTGGGGACGGTAATCAGCCCCAGCATTTT

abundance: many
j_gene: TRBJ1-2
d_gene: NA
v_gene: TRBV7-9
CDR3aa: CASSLAGTNSGYTF
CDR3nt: TGTGCCAGCAGCTTAGCCGGGACAAACTCTGGCTACACCTTC

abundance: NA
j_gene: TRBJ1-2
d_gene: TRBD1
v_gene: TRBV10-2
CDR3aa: CASSPTGLGYGYTF
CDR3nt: TGCGCCAGCAGCCCGACAGGGTTAGGGTATGGCTACACCTTC

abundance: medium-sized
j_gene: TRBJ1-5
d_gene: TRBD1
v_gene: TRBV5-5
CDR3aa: CASSLEPTGRPQHF
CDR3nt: TGTGCCAGCAGCTTGGAGCCGACAGGGCGGCCCCAGCATTTT

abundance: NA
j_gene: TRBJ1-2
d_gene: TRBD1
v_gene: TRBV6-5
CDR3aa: CASSETGTGVYGYTF
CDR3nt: TGTGCCAGCAGTGAGACCGGGACAGGGGTATATGGCTACACCTTC

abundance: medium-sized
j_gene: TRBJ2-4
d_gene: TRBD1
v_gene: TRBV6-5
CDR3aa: CASSRLQGADIQYF
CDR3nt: TGTGCCAGCAGCCGGTTACAGGGGGCTGACATTCAGTACTTC

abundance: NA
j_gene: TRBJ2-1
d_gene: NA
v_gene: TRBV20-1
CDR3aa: CSATDEGHRQFF
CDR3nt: TGCAGTGCTACAGATGAGGGACACCGCCAGTTCTTC

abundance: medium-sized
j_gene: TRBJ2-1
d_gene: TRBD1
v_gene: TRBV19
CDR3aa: CASSNRGGEQFF
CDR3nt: TGTGCCAGTAGTAACAGGGGCGGTGAGCAGTTCTTC

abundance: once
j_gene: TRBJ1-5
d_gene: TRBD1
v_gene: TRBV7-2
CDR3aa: CASSQRPGTGEYSNQPQHF
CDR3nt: TGTGCCAGCAGCCAGAGACCTGGGACAGGAGAATATAGCAATCAGCCCCAGCATTTT